This passage covers 12 T cell receptor beta chains from one sample sequenced in a study of blood T cell repertoires in COVID-19. The repertoire was sequenced with immunoSEQ multiplex PCR; TCRdb's copy has only in-frame clones and lacks some. This table holds some 300,000 clones, around 90% found once. Material: PBMCs or T cells enriched from blood (not recorded which). These receptors came from a woman between 18 and 29 years old with acute COVID-19.

This sequence joins TRBV28 and TRBJ1-5; possibly TRBD1 for D (5 bases). The CDR3 length is 13 residues. Trimming removed 6 bases at V and 5 bases at J, with 11 bases between. Germline values: CDR1 MDHEN, CDR2 SYDVKM. The CDR3 DNA reads as TGTGCCAGCAGCCCAGGGTACCATCAGCCCCAGCATTTT. Amino acids: CASSPGYHQPQHF.

The genes are TRBV25-1 and TRBJ2-1; 9 nucleotides line up with TRBD2. Germline V gene sequence: CDR1 MGHDK, CDR2 SYGVNS. J lost 2 bases, V lost 4 bases, and 6 bases had no gene match. The CDR3 sequence is 16 residues long. CDR3 coding DNA: TGTGCCAGCAGTGTGGCCGCTAGCGGGGCCTACAATGAGCAGTTCTTC. Translation: CASSVAASGAYNEQFF.

On this clone: Other DNA sequences in this sample translate to the same CDR3. V gene TRBV24-1 combines with J gene TRBJ2-5; 9 nucleotides align to TRBD1. Germline lookup yields CDR1 KGHDR and CDR2 SFDVKD. J lost 4 bases, V lost 4 bases, and 9 bases had no gene match. There are 16 residues in the CDR3. In DNA form, the CDR3 reads TGTGCCACCAGTGACCCGGGACAGGGTAGGGGAGAGACCCAGTACTTC. This translates into CATSDPGQGRGETQYF.

This chain connects TRBV7-9 to TRBJ2-1, with a weak D call TRBD2 (7 bases). The germline V and J ends were trimmed by 3 bases and 7 bases, with 13 bases remaining between them. CDR3 length: 14 residues. From germline, CDR1 is SEHNR and CDR2 FQNEAQ (reference sequence). CDR3 nucleotides: TGTGCCAGCAGCTTTAGGGGGGGAGGGAATGAGCAGTTCTTC. This encodes CASSFRGGGNEQFF. The full variable domain, rest sourced from reference TRBV7-9 and TRBJ2-1, is DTGVSQNPRHKITKRGQNVTFRCDPISEHNRLYWYRQTLGQGPEFLTYFQNEAQLEKSRLLSDRFSAERPKGSFSTLEIQRTEQGDSAMYLCASSFRGGGNEQFFGPGTRLTVL.

CDR3: CASSLLTGDYGYTF. The CDR3 nucleotides are TGTGCCAGCAGCCTCTTGACAGGGGACTATGGCTACACCTTC. This sequence joins TRBV14 and TRBJ1-2; 8 bases fit TRBD1. Germline V gene sequence: CDR1 SGHDN, CDR2 FVKESK. There are 14 residues in the CDR3. With V trimmed by 4 bases and J by 3 bases, 4 bases remained unmatched.

This chain joins TRBV15 and TRBJ1-4; no definite D call. The CDR3 covers 14 residues. Trimming removed 1 base from V and 4 bases from J, with 7 bases in between. Germline-derived CDR1 and CDR2 are LNHNV and YYDKDF (reference sequence). The CDR3 loop reads CATSRGRNNEKLFF. The CDR3 DNA follows: TGTGCCACCAGCAGAGGGAGGAATAATGAAAAACTGTTTTTT.

The chain couples TRBV19 to TRBJ1-2; D gene uncertain. Per the germline V gene, CDR1 is LNHDA and CDR2 is SQIVND (reference sequence). This CDR3 is built from 12 residues. V lost 0 bases and J 4 bases, leaving 3 bases between the germline ends. The CDR3 nucleotides read TGTGCCAGTAGTATAGACCTCTATGGCTACACCTTC. It yields the protein CASSIDLYGYTF.

The rearrangement uses TRBV3-1 (or the pseudogene TRBV3-2) and TRBJ1-5; weak D call: TRBD1 (6 bases). The V gene lost 0 bases and the J gene lost 2 bases, with 14 bases spanning the gap. Germline V gene data show CDR1 as LGHDT and CDR2 as YNNKEL (reference sequence). The length of the CDR3 is 17 residues. The CDR3 spells CASSQDGMAGGNQPQHF. CDR3 nucleotide sequence: TGTGCCAGCAGCCAAGATGGTATGGCAGGGGGCAATCAGCCCCAGCATTTT.

The J gene is TRBJ1-3, the V gene TRBV5-1; 8 bases are shared with TRBD1. In germline, CDR1 is SGHRS, CDR2 YFSETQ. CDR3 length equals 14 residues. The V segment lost 4 bases and the J segment 3 bases; nucleotides outside the gene matches: 3. CDR3 DNA sequence: TGCGCCAGCAGCCCCACAGGGGGTGGAAACACCATATATTTT. Its translation is CASSPTGGGNTIYF.

The CDR3 spells CASSSTSGTQETQYF. For the CDR3, the DNA is TGTGCCAGCAGCTCTACTAGCGGGACTCAAGAGACCCAGTACTTC. The chain combines TRBV11-3 with TRBJ2-5; 10 nucleotides align to TRBD2. Trimming took 4 bases from V and 2 from J; bases not matched to a gene: 4. The CDR3 length is 15 residues. Germline V gene data show CDR1 as SGHNT and CDR2 as YENEEA.

V and J are TRBV7-3 and TRBJ2-3; D may be TRBD2 (5 bases). The CDR3 is made up of 11 amino acids. V was shortened by 5 bases and J by 8 bases, with 8 bases between the two germline ends. Germline CDR1 SGHTA, CDR2 FQGTGA. The CDR3 sequence: CASSLGGTQYF. The CDR3 DNA follows: TGTGCCAGCAGCCTTGGAGGTACGCAGTATTTT.

The rearrangement uses TRBV29-1 and TRBJ1-1, with 7 bases matching TRBD1. After removal of 4 bases from V and 6 bases from J, the junction contained 20 bases not matched to a gene. Germline values: CDR1 SQVTM, CDR2 ANQGSEA. The CDR3 has 17 amino acids. CDR3: CSVVGIGGGRLFPEAFF. The CDR3 nucleotides are TGCAGCGTTGTTGGGATAGGGGGCGGACGACTGTTTCCTGAAGCTTTCTTT.